Below, 29 T cell receptor beta chains from the same sample are listed, as sequenced in a study of T cell responses to AZD1222 COVID-19 vaccine. Method: immunoSEQ multiplex PCR; TCRdb's copy keeps in-frame clones and lacks some. The sample holds 140,000 or so clones; approximately 89% are singletons and the top ten take 4.7%. The sequences come from peripheral blood, collected on day 0 of AZD1222 vaccination. The receptors originated from an adult in good health.

The chain uses TRBV10-3 and TRBJ1-5; D gene ambiguous. Trimming pared 2 bases from V and 4 bases from J, leaving 15 bases between. The CDR3 sequence is 16 residues long. CDR1 and CDR2 (germline): ENHRY, SYGVKD. CDR3 amino acids: CAISEQIPGQNQPQHF. CDR3 coding DNA: TGTGCCATCAGTGAGCAGATCCCGGGCCAAAATCAGCCCCAGCATTTT.

The V gene is TRBV12-5, the J gene TRBJ1-3, with unresolved D. The germline V and J ends were trimmed by 3 bases and 4 bases, with 7 bases remaining between them. Germline V gives CDR1 LGHNT, CDR2 FRNRAP. The CDR3 has 13 amino acids. CDR3 region: CASGLGNGNTIYF. Here the CDR3 DNA reads TGTGCTAGTGGTTTAGGCAACGGAAACACCATATATTTT.

The chain employs TRBV15 and TRBJ1-2, with a tentative D call TRBD1 (5 bases). This CDR3 is 11 amino acids long. The V and J ends lost 4 bases and 7 bases respectively, with 7 bases between them. The V gene's germline CDR1 is LNHNV and CDR2 YYDKDF (reference sequence). In nucleotides, the CDR3 is TGTGCCACCAGCAAGGACACTGGCTACACCTTC. As protein: CATSKDTGYTF.

V is TRBV5-1 and J is TRBJ1-4; D gene uncertain. Germline V gene lookup returns CDR1 SGHRS and CDR2 YFSETQ. This CDR3 is 14 amino acids long. Trimming cost V 0 bases and J 4 bases, with 7 bases left between them. CDR3 region: CASSLVDGNEKLFF. The CDR3 DNA sequence: TGCGCCAGCAGCTTGGTAGATGGTAATGAAAAACTGTTTTTT. The full variable domain, with the rest looked up from reference TRBV5-1 and TRBJ1-4, is KAGVTQTPRYLIKTRGQQVTLSCSPISGHRSVSWYQQTPGQGLQFLFEYFSETQRNKGNFPGRFSGRQFSNSRSEMNVSTLELGDSALYLCASSLVDGNEKLFFGSGTQLSVL.

The chain is built from TRBV27 and TRBJ1-1, with D perhaps TRBD1 (5 bases). V shed 5 bases and J shed 0 bases, with 13 bases lying between them. There are 15 residues in the CDR3. CDR1 is MNHEY and CDR2 is SMNVEV in the germline V gene (reference sequence). In DNA, the CDR3 is TGTGCCAGCAGTCTCAGGGAGATGGTGAACACTGAAGCTTTCTTT. Amino acid sequence: CASSLREMVNTEAFF.

The chain links TRBV7-3 to TRBJ2-1; D perhaps matches TRBD2 (7 bases). Trimming removed 5 bases from V and 0 bases from J, with 14 bases in between. Germline loops: CDR1 SGHTA, CDR2 FQGTGA. The CDR3 spans 16 residues. Here the CDR3 DNA reads TGTGCCAGCAGCCCGAGGGGGGGGACCTCCTACAATGAGCAGTTCTTC. This encodes CASSPRGGTSYNEQFF. Full variable domain (missing parts from reference TRBV7-3 and TRBJ2-1): GAGVSQTPSNKVTEKGKYVELRCDPISGHTALYWYRQSLGQGPEFLIYFQGTGAADDSGLPNDRFFAVRPEGSVSTLKIQRTERGDSAVYLCASSPRGGTSYNEQFFGPGTRLTVL.

The J gene is TRBJ1-2, the V gene TRBV10-1, with D possibly being TRBD1 (5 bases). Germline lookup yields CDR1 WNHNN and CDR2 SYGVQD (reference sequence). This CDR3 is built from 14 residues. V dropped 8 bases and J dropped 6 bases, with 19 bases sitting between them. CDR3 DNA: TGCGCCAGCCCTCATTTTTGGGGGGGGGATGGCTACACCTTC. Protein product: CASPHFWGGDGYTF.

The chain employs TRBV11-2 and TRBJ2-2; 7 bases map to TRBD1. Per the germline V gene, CDR1 is SGHAT and CDR2 is FQNNGV. CDR3 length equals 15 residues. With V trimmed by 4 bases and J by 1 base, 3 bases remained unmatched. The CDR3 nucleotides read TGTGCCAGCAGCTCGGGACAGTTGAACACCGGGGAGCTGTTTTTT. This encodes CASSSGQLNTGELFF.

The table lists this clone with a count of one. The chain carries TRBV28 and TRBJ2-1, with D hard to call. V lost 2 bases and J lost 7, with 6 bases in between. The CDR3 spans 12 residues. Germline V gives CDR1 MDHEN, CDR2 SYDVKM. CDR3 loop: CASSLQANEQFF. DNA of the CDR3: TGTGCCAGCAGTTTACAGGCTAATGAGCAGTTCTTC. Filled out from reference TRBV28 and TRBJ2-1, the complete variable domain reads DVKVTQSSRYLVKRTGEKVFLECVQDMDHENMFWYRQDPGLGLRLIYFSYDVKMKEKGDIPEGYSVSREKKERFSLILESASTNQTSMYLCASSLQANEQFFGPGTRLTVL.

The CDR3 loop reads CASSEGFSYEQYF. CDR3 DNA sequence: TGTGCCAGCAGTGAAGGGTTCTCCTACGAGCAGTACTTC. V and J are TRBV2 and TRBJ2-7; D unresolved. The CDR3 is 13 amino acids. V lost 1 base and J 0 bases, leaving 4 bases between the germline ends. The germline CDR1 and CDR2 sequences are SNHLY and FYNNEI.

This clone was detected once. The chain has TRBV6-5 and TRBJ1-1; D perhaps matches TRBD1 (6 bases). The germline gives CDR1 MNHEY, CDR2 SVGAGI. CDR3 length: 13 amino acids. Trimming cost V 10 bases and J 4 bases, with 16 bases left between them. The CDR3 DNA reads as TGTGCCACCAATGGTAGGGGGGGCACTGAAGCTTTCTTT. Translated: CATNGRGGTEAFF.

This chain connects TRBV18 to TRBJ1-2; D gene unclear. V lost 0 bases to trimming and J lost 6 bases, with 14 bases between them. CDR1 and CDR2 (germline): KGHSH, LQKENI. The CDR3 is 15 residues long. CDR3 protein: CASSPPVWAADGYTF. CDR3 in DNA: TGTGCCAGCTCACCACCGGTCTGGGCAGCGGATGGCTACACCTTC. The complete variable domain, with remaining parts taken from reference TRBV18 and TRBJ1-2, reads NAGVMQNPRHLVRRRGQEARLRCSPMKGHSHVYWYRQLPEEGLKFMVYLQKENIIDESGMPKERFSAEFPKEGPSILRIQQVVRGDSAAYFCASSPPVWAADGYTFGSGTRLTVV.

This clone is a singleton in its sample. CDR3 sequence (DNA): TGTGCCAGCAGCCGCAGTTGGGACCAGTACTTC. Its protein is CASSRSWDQYF. This chain joins TRBV11-2 and TRBJ2-5; D unresolved. The CDR3 consists of 11 residues. V shed 5 bases and J shed 10 bases, with 11 bases lying between them. CDR1 SGHAT and CDR2 FQNNGV come from the germline V gene.

V usage is TRBV2 and J usage is TRBJ1-2; TRBD1 might be the D (5 bases). The V gene lost 2 bases and the J gene lost 7 bases, with 14 bases spanning the gap. The CDR3 has 14 amino acids. Looked up from germline, CDR1 is SNHLY and CDR2 is FYNNEI. In nucleotides, the CDR3 is TGTGCCAGCAGTGAAAGGCAGGGAGTAGGTGGCTACACCTTC. Residues: CASSERQGVGGYTF.

Only a few counts were recorded for this clone. This chain joins TRBV11-2 and TRBJ1-5; perhaps TRBD1 as D (5 bases). V was trimmed by 0 bases and J by 6 bases, leaving 9 bases between them. Germline CDR1 and CDR2: SGHAT and FQNNGV. This CDR3 region has 14 residues. CDR3 sequence reads: CASSLEGGRQPQHF. The CDR3 bases are TGTGCCAGCAGCTTAGAGGGGGGTCGTCAGCCCCAGCATTTT.

The V gene is TRBV7-9, the J gene TRBJ1-1, with D possibly matching TRBD1 (6 bases). Per germline, CDR1 SEHNR and CDR2 FQNEAQ (reference sequence). Trimming removed 6 bases from V and 1 base from J, with 12 bases in between. The CDR3 extends over 14 amino acids. In nucleotides, the CDR3 is TGTGCCAGCAGTTTTGGACAGAAGAACACTGAAGCTTTCTTT. It specifies CASSFGQKNTEAFF.

The V call is TRBV5-5, the J call TRBJ1-1, with D possibly TRBD1 on 5 matching bases. The germline gives CDR1 SGHKS, CDR2 YYEKEE (reference sequence). This CDR3 has 15 amino acids. V lost 0 bases and J 4 bases, leaving 13 bases between the germline ends. CDR3 sequence: CASSLVAGSGTEAFF. Here the CDR3 DNA reads TGTGCCAGCAGCTTGGTTGCAGGGAGCGGCACTGAAGCTTTCTTT.

This clone occurred a few times. J is TRBJ2-1 and V is TRBV6-5; 8 bases are a match to TRBD2. The J segment lost 9 bases and the V segment lost 6 bases, leaving 10 bases of the junction unmatched. CDR3 length equals 14 residues. CDR1 is MNHEY, CDR2 SVGAGI, per germline. The CDR3 loop reads CASRLGGLVSEQFF. The CDR3 nucleotides read TGTGCCAGCAGGTTAGGGGGACTAGTCAGTGAGCAGTTCTTC.

The chain links TRBV5-5 to TRBJ2-1, with D possibly TRBD2 on 6 matching bases. Per germline, CDR1 SGHKS and CDR2 YYEKEE (reference sequence). The CDR3 contains 15 residues. The V end was cut by 4 bases, the J end by 0 bases, with 11 bases between. DNA for the CDR3: TGTGCCAGCAGCAGTTTCGGGAGCTCCTACAATGAGCAGTTCTTC. Its translation: CASSSFGSSYNEQFF.

V usage is TRBV5-1 and J usage is TRBJ2-3, with D possibly TRBD1 on 5 matching bases. Trimming took 2 bases from V and 2 from J, leaving 27 bases between them. This CDR3 has 20 amino acids. Germline assignment: CDR1 SGHRS and CDR2 YFSETQ. In nucleotides, the CDR3 is TGCGCCAGCAGCTTTCGGACGGAGTTGTTGCGGTGGGGCCCCACAGATACGCAGTATTTT. It translates to CASSFRTELLRWGPTDTQYF.

The chain joins TRBV20-1 to TRBJ1-2, with a weak D call TRBD1 (5 bases). The CDR3 spans 14 residues. With 3 bases removed from V and 4 bases from J, the gap between germline ends came to 15 bases. The germline gives CDR1 DFQATT, CDR2 SNEGSKA (reference sequence). The chain's CDR3 is CSASSGTNVYGYTF. In nucleotides, the CDR3 is TGCAGTGCTAGTTCCGGGACGAATGTCTATGGCTACACCTTC.

The chain carries TRBV7-9 and TRBJ1-6; tentatively, D is TRBD1 (5 bases). The germline V gene encodes CDR1 SEHNR and CDR2 FQNEAQ (reference sequence). The CDR3 has 17 amino acids. Trimming stripped 2 bases from V and 8 bases from J, with 19 bases between. The CDR3: CASSLRKGSREDSPLHF. In DNA, the CDR3 is TGTGCCAGCAGCTTAAGGAAAGGCAGCAGGGAAGATTCACCCCTCCACTTT.

The chain is built from TRBV15 and TRBJ2-3; D uncertain. The V end was cut by 7 bases, the J end by 1 base, with 12 bases between. This CDR3 is 14 amino acids long. Germline lookup yields CDR1 LNHNV and CDR2 YYDKDF (reference sequence). The CDR3 nucleotides read TGTGCCACCACAGGAAGGTGGGGCACAGATACGCAGTATTTT. It translates to CATTGRWGTDTQYF. Drawing the rest from reference TRBV15 and TRBJ2-3, the complete variable domain is DAMVIQNPRYQVTQFGKPVTLSCSQTLNHNVMYWYQQKSSQAPKLLFHYYDKDFNNEADTPDNFQSRRPNTSFCFLDIRSPGLGDTAMYLCATTGRWGTDTQYFGPGTRLTVL.

This chain links TRBV10-2 with TRBJ2-1; 7 bases match TRBD2. The germline V gene encodes CDR1 WSHSY and CDR2 SAAADI. The length of the CDR3 is 15 residues. V trimming: 7 bases; J trimming: 9 bases; junction bases outside the gene matches: 15. As DNA, the CDR3 is TGCGCCAGCAACTTCGGGGGGTATAGGTCTGGTGAGCAGTTCTTC. Its translation is CASNFGGYRSGEQFF.

The chain combines TRBV3-1 (or the pseudogene TRBV3-2) with TRBJ2-3; D uncertain. Looked up from germline, CDR1 is LGHDT and CDR2 is YNNKEL (reference sequence). Trimming shortened V by 3 bases and J by 3 bases, and 4 bases separated the two germline ends. The CDR3 extends over 12 amino acids. CDR3 nucleotide sequence: TGTGCCAGCAGCCAGGTTACAGATACGCAGTATTTT. This translates into CASSQVTDTQYF.

The chain combines TRBV28 with TRBJ2-3; TRBD2 aligns across 8 bases. The germline V gene encodes CDR1 MDHEN and CDR2 SYDVKM. The CDR3 runs 15 residues. Trimming took 6 bases from V and 2 from J; bases not matched to a gene: 7. The CDR3 spells CASRPGLVFTDTQYF. CDR3 sequence (DNA): TGTGCCAGCAGGCCGGGACTAGTCTTCACAGATACGCAGTATTTT.

This sequence joins TRBV11-2 and TRBJ1-1; no definite D call. The CDR3 extends over 15 amino acids. CDR1 is SGHAT and CDR2 is FQNNGV in the germline V gene. V was pared by 4 bases and J by 0 bases, with 12 bases between. CDR3 in DNA: TGTGCCAGCAGCTCCCAAAGTGAGATGAACACTGAAGCTTTCTTT. This sequence encodes CASSSQSEMNTEAFF.

This clone was counted a single time. This chain uses TRBV29-1 with TRBJ1-6; 7 bases fit TRBD1. Trimming cost V 8 bases and J 7 bases; bases outside gene matches: 14. Germline assignment: CDR1 SQVTM and CDR2 ANQGSEA. The CDR3 length is 15 residues. The CDR3 spells CSSPNRTGVNSPLHF. The CDR3 DNA follows: TGCAGCTCTCCAAACCGGACAGGTGTCAATTCACCCCTCCACTTT.

The rearrangement joins TRBV5-4 to TRBJ2-7, with 9 bases lining up with TRBD1. CDR1 and CDR2 from the germline V gene are SGHNT and YYREEE (reference sequence). V was clipped by 4 bases and J by 3 bases; unmatched bases: 8. The length of the CDR3 is 15 residues. For the CDR3, the DNA is TGTGCCAGCAGCCGCCCCGGGACAGGGTTCTACGAGCAGTACTTC. Its translation is CASSRPGTGFYEQYF. Based on the CDR3 plus reference TRBV5-4 and TRBJ2-7, the full variable domain is ETGVTQSPTHLIKTRGQQVTLRCSSQSGHNTVSWYQQALGQGPQFIFQYYREEENGRGNFPPRFSGLQFPNYSSELNVNALELDDSALYLCASSRPGTGFYEQYFGPGTRLTVT.